The following is a TCR beta chain sequence with its context. Its antigen is unidentified. Clones were read by immunoSEQ multiplex PCR, and TCRdb kept only the in-frame ones, dropping some. The sample yields roughly 400,000 clones, around 89% seen once. This entry comes from a study of Ad26.COV2.S vaccination and SARS-CoV-2 variants. In the study overall: Intramuscular Ad26.COV2.S at 5x10^10 or 1x10^11 viral particles. General observations from the study: Non-spike TCR breadth was similar in vaccine and placebo recipients. Vaccine recipients posted higher spike-specific TCR breadth than their placebo counterparts. Spike-specific CD8+ and CD4+ T cell responses reportedly showed substantial breadth after vaccination.

The CDR3 runs to 16 residues. Germline V CDR1 and CDR2: SEHNR, FQNEAQ (reference sequence). V lost 5 bases, J lost 5 bases, and 7 bases stayed unmatched. Treatment given: 19 received Ad26.COV2.S at low or high dose, single or two shots; roughly five received placebo; per-sample allocation not given. Day 63 after the first injection of vaccine or placebo was the sampling time. The input for sequencing was peripheral blood, taken in a trial of Ad26.COV2.S vaccine versus placebo. This rearrangement joins TRBV7-9 to TRBJ2-2; 11 nucleotides line up with TRBD2. This TCR derives from a person between 18 and 60 years old who received the Ad26.COV2.S COVID-19 vaccine or a placebo. Written as DNA, the CDR3 is TGTGCCAGCAGCAGACCTAGCGGGAGGAAGACCGGGGAGCTGTTTTTT. Translating gives CASSRPSGRKTGELFF. The complete variable domain, with remaining parts taken from reference TRBV7-9 and TRBJ2-2, reads DTGVSQNPRHKITKRGQNVTFRCDPISEHNRLYWYRQTLGQGPEFLTYFQNEAQLEKSRLLSDRFSAERPKGSFSTLEIQRTEQGDSAMYLCASSRPSGRKTGELFFGEGSRLTVL.